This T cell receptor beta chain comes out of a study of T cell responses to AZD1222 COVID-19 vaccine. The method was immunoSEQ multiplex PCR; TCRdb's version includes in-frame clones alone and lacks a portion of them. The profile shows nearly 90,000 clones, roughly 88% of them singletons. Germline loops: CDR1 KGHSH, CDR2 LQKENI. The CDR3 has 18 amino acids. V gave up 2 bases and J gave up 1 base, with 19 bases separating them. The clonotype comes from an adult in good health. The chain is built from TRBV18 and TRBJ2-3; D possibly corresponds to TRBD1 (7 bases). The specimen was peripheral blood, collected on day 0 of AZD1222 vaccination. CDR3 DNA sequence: TGTGCCAGCTCACCATCACTGCAGGGGGGACGGGGCACAGATACGCAGTATTTT. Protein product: CASSPSLQGGRGTDTQYF.